The 15 T cell receptor beta chains given below trace back to one sample, sequenced in a study of CD8 T cells in Susac syndrome. Reverse transcription of about 0.45 to 1 ug RNA was carried out with random hexamers. TCRdb re-called the immunoSEQ multiplex PCR reads through MiXCR, storing one row per CDR3 protein. Counted here are about 130,000 distinct CDR3 sequences, just under 95% occurring once; the ten biggest clones make up more than 0.075%. The source material was CD4+ T cells from PBMCs. These TCRs come from a human donor in good health.

This clonotype was detected only a few times. The rearrangement uses TRBV7-2 and TRBJ2-3; tentative D call: TRBD1 (6 bases). V shed 6 bases and J shed 4 bases, with 11 bases lying between them. The V gene's germline CDR1 is SGHTA and CDR2 FQGNSA. CDR3 length equals 13 residues. CDR3 nucleotide sequence: TGTGCCAGCAGTTACAGGGTATCAGATACGCAGTATTTT. Translation gives CASSYRVSDTQYF.

The J gene is TRBJ2-1, the V gene TRBV27; 13 bases match TRBD2. The trim removed 4 bases at V and 10 bases at J, leaving 4 bases unmatched. This CDR3 contains 14 residues. CDR1 is MNHEY and CDR2 is SMNVEV in the germline V gene (reference sequence). CDR3 in amino acids: CASSSRLAGGEQFF. CDR3 bases: TGTGCCAGCAGTTCGCGACTAGCGGGAGGCGAGCAGTTCTTC.

This rearrangement joins TRBV14 to TRBJ2-7, with D possibly TRBD1 on 5 matching bases. CDR1 and CDR2 (germline): SGHDN, FVKESK. V was trimmed by 6 bases and J by 2 bases, leaving 11 bases between them. This CDR3 comprises 13 residues. The CDR3 loop is CASSQVGAYEQYF. The CDR3 nucleotides read TGTGCCAGCAGTCAGGTAGGGGCCTACGAGCAGTACTTC.

V gene TRBV25-1 combines with J gene TRBJ2-7; 9 bases are a match to TRBD1. Germline V gives CDR1 MGHDK, CDR2 SYGVNS. The CDR3 extends over 15 amino acids. The trim removed 4 bases at V and 4 bases at J, leaving 8 bases unmatched. CDR3 DNA: TGTGCCAGCAGTGCCGGGACAGGGTATGTTTACGAGCAGTACTTC. Translation: CASSAGTGYVYEQYF.

The chain uses TRBV5-1 and TRBJ2-3, with D maybe TRBD2 (6 bases). V dropped 7 bases and J dropped 0 bases, with 12 bases sitting between them. The V gene's germline CDR1 is SGHRS and CDR2 YFSETQ. The CDR3 spans 14 residues. As DNA, the CDR3 is TGCGCCAGCGGACGGGGAGGTAGCACAGATACGCAGTATTTT. Residues: CASGRGGSTDTQYF. Full variable domain (rest looked up from reference TRBV5-1 and TRBJ2-3): KAGVTQTPRYLIKTRGQQVTLSCSPISGHRSVSWYQQTPGQGLQFLFEYFSETQRNKGNFPGRFSGRQFSNSRSEMNVSTLELGDSALYLCASGRGGSTDTQYFGPGTRLTVL.

V is TRBV12-3 or TRBV12-4 and J is TRBJ2-2, with 9 nucleotides matching TRBD1. Germline trimming cut 4 bases from V and 7 bases from J; bases unmatched to any gene: 10. CDR3 size: 16 residues. CDR3 amino acids: CASSYSTGGWIGELFF. In DNA, the CDR3 is TGTGCCAGCAGTTACTCGACAGGGGGGTGGATCGGGGAGCTGTTTTTT.

The chain couples TRBV4-1 to TRBJ1-1, with D possibly matching TRBD1 (6 bases). The V gene lost 5 bases and the J gene lost 1 base, with 14 bases spanning the gap. Germline loops: CDR1 MGHRA, CDR2 YSYEKL. The length of the CDR3 is 15 residues. Here the CDR3 DNA reads TGCGCCAGCAGCGTAATTGGACAGCAGAACACTGAAGCTTTCTTT. It encodes CASSVIGQQNTEAFF.

The chain uses TRBV5-6 and TRBJ2-1, with D perhaps assigned TRBD1 or TRBD2 (5 bases each). Trimming pared 4 bases from V and 4 bases from J, leaving 15 bases between. The germline V gene encodes CDR1 SGHDT and CDR2 YYEEEE. This CDR3 is 15 amino acids long. The DNA of the CDR3 is TGTGCCAGCAGCCGGGGCCCAGACAGTTACAATGAGCAGTTCTTC. This encodes CASSRGPDSYNEQFF.

Notes on this clonotype: Relative to the germline gene, one junction end is altered; a read error may explain this. The chain has TRBV6-5 and TRBJ1-1; 7 positions match TRBD1. Germline V gene sequence: CDR1 MNHEY, CDR2 SVGAGI. The CDR3 sequence is 14 residues long. Here the CDR3 DNA reads TGTGCCAGCAGTACCAAACAGGGGAACGCTGAAGCTTTCTTT. Amino acids: CASSTKQGNAEAFF.

The chain has TRBV18 and TRBJ1-1; TRBD1 matches at 7 bases. Germline V gene lookup returns CDR1 KGHSH and CDR2 LQKENI. Trimming removed 7 bases from V and 1 base from J; junction bases left unmatched: 6. This CDR3 has 14 amino acids. The CDR3 loop is CASLSRDRNTEAFF. The CDR3 DNA follows: TGTGCCAGCTTGTCCCGGGACAGGAACACTGAAGCTTTCTTT.

This clonotype was picked up one time. V is TRBV29-1 and J is TRBJ2-3; D unclear. The CDR3 is 16 amino acids. Per germline, CDR1 SQVTM and CDR2 ANQGSEA. V lost 0 bases, J lost 0 bases, and 13 bases lay in between. The CDR3 reads CSVEDRLTSSTDTQYF. The CDR3 bases are TGCAGCGTTGAAGATAGGCTTACCTCTAGCACAGATACGCAGTATTTT.

The chain links TRBV29-1 to TRBJ2-1; the D is unclear. Trimming shortened V by 2 bases and J by 7 bases, and 15 bases separated the two germline ends. The germline V gene encodes CDR1 SQVTM and CDR2 ANQGSEA. This CDR3 contains 14 residues. The CDR3 DNA follows: TGCAGCGTTGAAAGAGGCCTATTTGGAAATGAGCAGTTCTTC. Its translation: CSVERGLFGNEQFF.

This clonotype has a handful of counts. The chain recombines TRBV18 with TRBJ2-7; 9 nucleotides line up with TRBD1. The CDR3 is 13 amino acids. Germline lookup yields CDR1 KGHSH and CDR2 LQKENI. The V and J ends lost 6 bases and 4 bases, in that order; junction bases with no gene match: 4. This chain's CDR3 is CASSLGQGYEQYF. The CDR3, as DNA: TGTGCCAGCTCCCTTGGACAGGGGTACGAGCAGTACTTC.

This chain links TRBV29-1 with TRBJ2-5, with D possibly matching TRBD2 (7 bases). Germline V gives CDR1 SQVTM, CDR2 ANQGSEA. The CDR3 length is 12 residues. CDR3 region: CTGWGGEETQYF. Written as DNA, the CDR3 is TGCACCGGGTGGGGGGGCGAGGAGACCCAGTACTTC.

This clonotype has a single count. The gene calls are TRBV3-1 and TRBJ2-1; D not resolved. The CDR3 covers 15 residues. V was trimmed by 1 base and J by 1 base, leaving 8 bases between them. CDR1 is LGHDT and CDR2 is YNNKEL in the germline V gene (reference sequence). In DNA, the CDR3 is TGTGCCAGCAGCCAAGCGGGTCCTTCCTACAATGAGCAGTTCTTC. Its protein is CASSQAGPSYNEQFF.